These 30 T cell receptor beta chains share one sample of origin, sequenced in a study of identifying expanded T cells in peripheral blood. The method was immunoSEQ multiplex PCR; TCRdb's version includes in-frame clones alone and lacks a portion of them. The table shows about 78,000 clones, with roughly four fifths occurring only once. Material: blood. All receptors derive from a person between 18 and 75 years old in good health.

This sequence joins TRBV7-3 and TRBJ2-1, with 9 bases that match TRBD2. The CDR3 runs to 17 residues. V was clipped by 2 bases and J by 3 bases; unmatched bases: 8. Germline V gene data show CDR1 as SGHTA and CDR2 as FQGTGA. CDR3 sequence: CASSLFPREGLYNEQFF. As DNA, the CDR3 is TGTGCCAGCAGCTTATTCCCGCGGGAGGGTCTCTACAATGAGCAGTTCTTC. The whole variable domain, filled in from reference TRBV7-3 and TRBJ2-1, reads GAGVSQTPSNKVTEKGKYVELRCDPISGHTALYWYRQSLGQGPEFLIYFQGTGAADDSGLPNDRFFAVRPEGSVSTLKIQRTERGDSAVYLCASSLFPREGLYNEQFFGPGTRLTVL.

The V gene is TRBV28, the J gene TRBJ2-7; 15 bases line up with TRBD2. Germline loops: CDR1 MDHEN, CDR2 SYDVKM. This CDR3 is built from 19 residues. V lost 4 bases and J lost 4; bases outside the gene matches: 14. The CDR3 is CASSSGLAGGLFSGYEQYF. For the CDR3, the DNA is TGTGCCAGCAGTTCGGGACTAGCGGGAGGCCTCTTTTCAGGGTACGAGCAGTACTTC.

The CDR3 DNA sequence: TGTGCCAGCAGTACCGGACTAGCGGGAGCTTTTTTCACGGCGCAGTATTTT. Translated: CASSTGLAGAFFTAQYF. The chain employs TRBV2 and TRBJ2-3; 13 nucleotides line up with TRBD2. The germline V gene encodes CDR1 SNHLY and CDR2 FYNNEI. Unmatched junction bases numbered 15, after V lost 5 bases and J lost 10 bases. The length of the CDR3 is 17 residues.

The CDR3, as DNA: TGTGCCAGCACCCGGAGCAGGGGATTCACCGGGGAGCTGTTTTTT. It is translated as CASTRSRGFTGELFF. The chain is built from TRBV27 and TRBJ2-2; D is possibly TRBD1 (6 bases). Germline CDR1 reads MNHEY; CDR2 reads SMNVEV (reference sequence). V was shortened by 7 bases and J by 4 bases, with 16 bases between the two germline ends. The CDR3 covers 15 residues.

The chain has TRBV10-3 and TRBJ1-2; 8 bases agree with TRBD1. The germline gives CDR1 ENHRY, CDR2 SYGVKD. Trimming took 0 bases from V and 1 from J; bases not matched to a gene: 1. The CDR3 covers 15 residues. The CDR3 protein is CAISESGQGNYGYTF. The CDR3, as DNA: TGTGCCATCAGTGAGTCTGGACAGGGTAACTATGGCTACACCTTC.

This rearrangement joins TRBV7-2 to TRBJ1-1; D is possibly TRBD1 (5 bases). The V end was cut by 3 bases, the J end by 0 bases, with 14 bases between. Per germline, CDR1 SGHTA and CDR2 FQGNSA. This CDR3 is built from 16 residues. The CDR3 reads CASSFGTDALNTEAFF. CDR3 nucleotides: TGTGCCAGCAGCTTCGGGACCGATGCCTTGAACACTGAAGCTTTCTTT.

The J gene is TRBJ2-7, the V gene TRBV29-1, with D possibly being TRBD2 (5 bases). The germline V gene has CDR1 SQVTM and CDR2 ANQGSEA. This CDR3 has 13 residues. V lost 4 bases to trimming and J lost 0 bases, with 10 bases between them. CDR3 sequence reads: CSVGLSGSYEQYF. CDR3 sequence (DNA): TGCAGCGTTGGACTAAGCGGCTCCTACGAGCAGTACTTC.

V usage is TRBV7-2 and J usage is TRBJ2-7, with D perhaps TRBD1 or TRBD2 (5 bases each). Germline values: CDR1 SGHTA, CDR2 FQGNSA. V lost 3 bases and J 4 bases, leaving 16 bases between the germline ends. The CDR3 is made up of 15 amino acids. Here the CDR3 DNA reads TGTGCCAGCAGCTTGAGGGGAGACGGCCAATACGAGCAGTACTTC. Its protein product is CASSLRGDGQYEQYF.

The J gene is TRBJ1-1, the V gene TRBV9; possibly TRBD1 for D (6 bases). The germline gives CDR1 SGDLS, CDR2 YYNGEE. The CDR3 is 14 residues long. V lost 1 base and J lost 2, with 9 bases in between. CDR3 region: CASSVSGGNTEAFF. CDR3 nucleotide sequence: TGTGCCAGCAGCGTATCGGGGGGCAACACTGAAGCTTTCTTT.

This rearrangement joins TRBV5-4 to TRBJ1-4, with D perhaps TRBD1 (6 bases). V lost 3 bases, J lost 8 bases, and 17 bases lay in between. The CDR3 has 15 residues. Per the germline V gene, CDR1 is SGHNT and CDR2 is YYREEE (reference sequence). DNA for the CDR3: TGTGCCAGCAGCTCTGCTGCAGGGGTGGGAGAAAAACTGTTTTTT. It codes for CASSSAAGVGEKLFF.

The V and J genes are TRBV7-2 and TRBJ2-7; 10 positions match TRBD2. The CDR3 is made up of 15 amino acids. The germline gives CDR1 SGHTA, CDR2 FQGNSA. The V and J ends lost 5 bases and 4 bases, in that order; junction bases with no gene match: 8. In DNA, the CDR3 is TGTGCCAGCAGCCGTCTAGCGGGAGAGGTATACGAGCAGTACTTC. Its translation is CASSRLAGEVYEQYF.

The rearrangement uses TRBV28 and TRBJ1-5; perhaps TRBD1 as D (6 bases). V lost 10 bases and J lost 2, with 15 bases in between. Germline CDR1 and CDR2: MDHEN and SYDVKM. The CDR3 runs to 14 residues. The CDR3 is CATVPGAGNQPQHF. CDR3 sequence (DNA): TGTGCCACCGTCCCGGGGGCCGGCAATCAGCCCCAGCATTTT.

This chain links TRBV6-5 with TRBJ2-7; D not resolved. The ends were cut back, 6 bases at V and 3 bases at J, with 9 bases in the middle. The germline V gene encodes CDR1 MNHEY and CDR2 SVGAGI. The length of the CDR3 is 12 residues. For the CDR3, the DNA is TGTGCCAGCAGCCCCTCGGGCTACGAGCAGTACTTC. This encodes CASSPSGYEQYF.

The chain uses TRBV7-2 and TRBJ2-1, with D possibly matching TRBD1 (6 bases). V lost 4 bases, J lost 7 bases, and 14 bases lay in between. Germline lookup yields CDR1 SGHTA and CDR2 FQGNSA. This CDR3 region has 14 residues. The CDR3 bases are TGTGCCAGCAGCTCCCAAGCGGACAGTAATGAGCAGTTCTTC. It encodes CASSSQADSNEQFF. Filled out from reference TRBV7-2 and TRBJ2-1, the complete variable domain reads GAGVSQSPSNKVTEKGKDVELRCDPISGHTALYWYRQSLGQGLEFLIYFQGNSAPDKSGLPSDRFSAERTGGSVSTLTIQRTQQEDSAVYLCASSSQADSNEQFFGPGTRLTVL.

The genes are TRBV29-1 and TRBJ2-7; 10 nucleotides align to TRBD1. V dropped 4 bases and J dropped 7; count of bases not matched to a gene: 13. The CDR3 has 15 amino acids. Germline CDR1 is SQVTM and CDR2 is ANQGSEA. The CDR3 DNA reads TGCAGCGTTGGGGCTGATTGGACAGGGGGTGGAGAGCAGTACTTC. Translated: CSVGADWTGGGEQYF.

The V call is TRBV7-2, the J call TRBJ2-3; D ambiguous. Germline CDR1 and CDR2: SGHTA and FQGNSA. CDR3 length equals 15 residues. The V end lost 3 bases, the J end lost 1 base, and 11 bases lay between the germline ends. CDR3 region: CASSFISAGTDTQYF. The CDR3 region has the DNA TGTGCCAGCAGCTTTATTTCCGCCGGCACAGATACGCAGTATTTT.

In this sample, this clone turned up once. The chain uses TRBV28 and TRBJ2-7; a possible D gene is TRBD1 (7 bases). V was cut by 7 bases and J by 2 bases, with 15 bases left in between. Germline values: CDR1 MDHEN, CDR2 SYDVKM. The CDR3 is made up of 14 amino acids. In nucleotides, the CDR3 is TGTGCCAGCAAAATCCAGGGGGGCGCCTACGAGCAGTACTTC. It is translated as CASKIQGGAYEQYF.

CDR3 bases: TGTGCCAGCAGTGTGGAGGGAACGTACGAGCAGTACTTC. It yields the protein CASSVEGTYEQYF. The J gene is TRBJ2-7, the V gene TRBV25-1; possibly TRBD2 for D (6 bases). Germline assignment: CDR1 MGHDK and CDR2 SYGVNS. CDR3 length: 13 amino acids. The ends were cut back, 4 bases at V and 4 bases at J, with 11 bases in the middle.

In its sample, this clone was seen once. The V gene is TRBV4-2, the J gene TRBJ1-2, with TRBD1 as a possible D gene (5 bases). V was trimmed by 0 bases and J by 8 bases, leaving 13 bases between them. In germline, CDR1 is LGHNA, CDR2 YNFKEQ. This CDR3 spans 14 amino acids. The CDR3 here is CASSQDWAGLGYTF. CDR3 nucleotide sequence: TGTGCCAGCAGCCAAGATTGGGCAGGGTTGGGCTACACCTTC.

In this sample, this clone turned up once. The chain couples TRBV7-2 to TRBJ2-1; a possible D gene is TRBD2 (6 bases). The CDR3 runs to 16 residues. The V end lost 4 bases, the J end lost 3 bases, and 16 bases lay between the germline ends. Germline V gene sequence: CDR1 SGHTA, CDR2 FQGNSA. CDR3 sequence reads: CASSSEGLAYYNEQFF. CDR3 coding DNA: TGTGCCAGCAGCTCGGAGGGGCTAGCGTACTACAATGAGCAGTTCTTC. The full variable domain, completed using reference TRBV7-2 and TRBJ2-1, is GAGVSQSPSNKVTEKGKDVELRCDPISGHTALYWYRQSLGQGLEFLIYFQGNSAPDKSGLPSDRFSAERTGGSVSTLTIQRTQQEDSAVYLCASSSEGLAYYNEQFFGPGTRLTVL.

V is TRBV4-1 and J is TRBJ2-7; 8 nucleotides align to TRBD2. The CDR3 extends over 15 amino acids. The junction had 3 bases not matched to a gene; V was cut back by 0 bases and J by 2 bases. The germline CDR1 and CDR2 sequences are MGHRA and YSYEKL. The DNA of the CDR3 is TGCGCCAGCAGCCAAGATCGACTAGCGACCTACGAGCAGTACTTC. This translates into CASSQDRLATYEQYF.

The V and J genes are TRBV19 and TRBJ2-1; the match to TRBD1 covers 8 bases. CDR1 LNHDA and CDR2 SQIVND come from the germline V gene (reference sequence). The CDR3 contains 20 residues. J gave up 7 bases and V 5 bases, and 25 bases lay outside the gene matches. In DNA, the CDR3 is TGTGCCAGTAGTTATAGCCCTGCCATTCAGCTTGCAGGGGGCCAGAATGAGCAGTTCTTC. Its translation is CASSYSPAIQLAGGQNEQFF.

The chain combines TRBV4-1 with TRBJ2-7; D tentatively fits TRBD1 or TRBD2 (5 bases each). CDR1 is MGHRA and CDR2 is YSYEKL in the germline V gene. CDR3 length: 17 residues. V was clipped by 3 bases and J by 7 bases, with 25 bases between them. The CDR3 here is CASSHPLGQGGSGEQYF. As DNA, the CDR3 is TGCGCCAGCAGCCACCCCCTGGGGCAGGGTGGCTCGGGGGAGCAGTACTTC.

The chain combines TRBV7-9 with TRBJ2-7; 11 bases line up with TRBD2. V shed 3 bases and J 4 bases; nucleotides not matched to a gene: 8. In germline, CDR1 is SEHNR, CDR2 FQNEAQ (reference sequence). The CDR3 has 16 amino acids. CDR3 DNA sequence: TGTGCCAGCAGCTTGGACGGGACTAGCGGCTCTTACGAGCAGTACTTC. Protein sequence: CASSLDGTSGSYEQYF.

V usage is TRBV7-9 and J usage is TRBJ2-1; TRBD1 matches 7 bases. Trimming took 8 bases from V and 0 from J; bases not matched to a gene: 7. The germline V gene encodes CDR1 SEHNR and CDR2 FQNEAQ (reference sequence). The CDR3 has 15 amino acids. The CDR3 loop reads CASVEQGSSYNEQFF. CDR3 DNA: TGTGCCAGCGTGGAACAGGGGAGCTCCTACAATGAGCAGTTCTTC.

The chain couples TRBV2 to TRBJ2-5; 14 bases line up with TRBD2. The CDR3 length is 14 residues. The germline V gene encodes CDR1 SNHLY and CDR2 FYNNEI. V shed 10 bases and J 2 bases; nucleotides not matched to a gene: 3. The CDR3 loop reads CATGLAGGQETQYF. CDR3 DNA sequence: TGTGCCACCGGACTAGCGGGAGGTCAAGAGACCCAGTACTTC. The variable domain in full, completed from reference TRBV2 and TRBJ2-5, reads EPEVTQTPSHQVTQMGQEVILRCVPISNHLYFYWYRQILGQKVEFLVSFYNNEISEKSEIFDDQFSVERPDGSNFTLKIRSTKLEDSAMYFCATGLAGGQETQYFGPGTRLLVL.

Only a few counts were recorded for this clone. This chain connects TRBV2 to TRBJ1-5, with D maybe TRBD1 (5 bases). The CDR3 has 16 residues. V dropped 6 bases and J dropped 0 bases, with 15 bases sitting between them. Germline V gene lookup returns CDR1 SNHLY and CDR2 FYNNEI. CDR3 region: CASSYGTAYSNQPQHF. In DNA form, the CDR3 reads TGTGCCAGCAGCTACGGGACGGCATATAGCAATCAGCCCCAGCATTTT.

In nucleotides, the CDR3 is TGTGCCACCAGCAGGGACAGGGATTCCTATGGCTACACCTTC. This encodes CATSRDRDSYGYTF. The V and J genes are TRBV15 and TRBJ1-2; 8 bases fit TRBD1. Germline V gene lookup returns CDR1 LNHNV and CDR2 YYDKDF (reference sequence). Trimming cost V 3 bases and J 4 bases; bases outside gene matches: 4. This CDR3 spans 14 amino acids.

This chain joins TRBV5-1 and TRBJ1-1, with a possible D match to TRBD1 (6 bases). Germline-derived CDR1 and CDR2 are SGHRS and YFSETQ. The CDR3 has 12 amino acids. V shed 4 bases and J shed 8 bases, with 12 bases lying between them. CDR3 in DNA: TGCGCCAGCAGCCCGACAGGCAAGGAAGCTTTCTTT. Amino acids: CASSPTGKEAFF.

V and J are TRBV19 and TRBJ2-7; TRBD1 might be the D (6 bases). This CDR3 is 15 amino acids long. Trimming took 3 bases from V and 4 from J, leaving 16 bases between them. Looked up from germline, CDR1 is LNHDA and CDR2 is SQIVND (reference sequence). In nucleotides, the CDR3 is TGTGCCAGTAGTATTGACAGGTCAACCGGGTACGAGCAGTACTTC. Translation: CASSIDRSTGYEQYF. Drawing the rest from reference TRBV19 and TRBJ2-7, the complete variable domain is DGGITQSPKYLFRKEGQNVTLSCEQNLNHDAMYWYRQDPGQGLRLIYYSQIVNDFQKGDIAEGYSVSREKKESFPLTVTSAQKNPTAFYLCASSIDRSTGYEQYFGPGTRLTVT.